This TCR beta chain was captured in a study of neurological immune-mediated disorders. The ends were cut back, 2 bases at V and 6 bases at J, with 1 base in the middle. The length of the CDR3 is 11 residues. TCRdb re-analysed the 5' RACE reads in MiXCR, keeping a single row per CDR3 protein. The sample holds tens of thousands of distinct CDR3 sequences, approximately 15% seen once. Study-wide points: Multiple sclerosis patients had less TCR clonal expansion than even healthy controls, unlike HTLV-1-associated myelopathy.

This clonotype was seen at least ten times. Its antigen is still unknown. Source material: PBMCs. The chain is built from TRBV12-3 or TRBV12-4 and TRBJ2-2; D call uncertain. This sequence was found in a man in his 70s in good health. The CDR3 sequence: CASSLPGELFF. As DNA, the CDR3 is TGTGCCAGCAGTTTACCCGGGGAGCTGTTTTTT.